This T cell receptor (beta chain) was profiled in a study of CD8+CD57+ T cells in acquired aplastic anemia. In the study overall: Yields of DNA that came from sorted CD4+ and CD8+ cells averaged about 2.9 ug. On average, healthy donors gave some 11 million reads for CD4+ cells. Regarding the study as a whole: The study found no significant CD8+ Simpson's diversity difference between patients and controls. Patients and controls had in common approximately 30 CD8+ CDR3 sequences.

The template for TCR beta VDJ and CDR3 sequence profiling was genomic DNA. TCRdb re-derived calls from the reads in MiXCR, one entry per CDR3 protein. The sample shows around 68,000 distinct CDR3 sequences, roughly half of them seen only once. V lost 3 bases, J lost 6 bases, and 15 bases lay in between. Germline V gives CDR1 LNHDA, CDR2 SQIVND (reference sequence). The CDR3 has 14 amino acids. With respect to this clonotype: Its antigen is still unknown.

Sequenced sample: sorted CD4+, CD8+, or CD8+CD57+ T cells (not recorded which) from PBMCs. The receptor was isolated from a human donor in good health, serving as a control. This chain links TRBV19 with TRBJ2-7, with D perhaps TRBD2 (5 bases). The CDR3 sequence is CASSMRVPLCEQYF. The CDR3 DNA reads as TGTGCCAGTAGTATGAGGGTTCCCCTCTGCGAGCAGTACTTC.